This T cell receptor (beta chain) emerged from a study of siplizumab effects on memory and regulatory T cells. Study-wide findings and caveats: Where siplizumab was present, mappable alloreactive CD4+ clones averaged about 67% Treg-derived, compared with 25% to 30% in controls. Siplizumab, the agent tested, significantly reduced alloreactive sequences traceable to unstimulated CD4+ memory cells. Phenotypic classification as naive or memory proved unattainable for roughly 75-96% of proliferating CD4+ or CD8+ clones.

Sequencing of each sample assayed 95,000 to 100,000 TCR templates. The assay was immunoSEQ multiplex PCR, and TCRdb's table has in-frame clones only and misses some. The repertoire holds about 110,000 clones, with roughly 91% as singletons. For this clone: Its target is not known.

What was sequenced was CD4+ T cells sorted from blood. The source is a human donor in good health.

Here the CDR3 DNA reads TGTGCCAGCAGTGAACCCCTTTTACGTGGAGGAACTGAAGCTTTCTTT. Translated: CASSEPLLRGGTEAFF. This chain joins TRBV6-1 and TRBJ1-1; no reliable D call. Per germline, CDR1 MNHNS and CDR2 SASEGT. CDR3 length equals 16 residues. The V gene lost 2 bases and the J gene lost 5 bases, with 18 bases spanning the gap.